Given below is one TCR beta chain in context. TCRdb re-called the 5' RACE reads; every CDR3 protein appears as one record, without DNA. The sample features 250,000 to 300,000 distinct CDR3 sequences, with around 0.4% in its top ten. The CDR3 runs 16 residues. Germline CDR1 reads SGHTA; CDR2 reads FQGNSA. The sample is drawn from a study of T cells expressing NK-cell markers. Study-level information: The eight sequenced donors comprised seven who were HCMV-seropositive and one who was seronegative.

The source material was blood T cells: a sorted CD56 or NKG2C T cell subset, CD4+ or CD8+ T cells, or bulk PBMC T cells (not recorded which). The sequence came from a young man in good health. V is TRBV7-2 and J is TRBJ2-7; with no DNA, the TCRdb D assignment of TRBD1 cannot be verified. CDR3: CASSLAPSGKRDEQYF. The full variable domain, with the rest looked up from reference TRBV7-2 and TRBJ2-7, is GAGVSQSPSNKVTEKGKDVELRCDPISGHTALYWYRQSLGQGLEFLIYFQGNSAPDKSGLPSDRFSAERTGGSVSTLTIQRTQQEDSAVYLCASSLAPSGKRDEQYFGPGTRLTVT.